This TCR beta chain was identified during a study of CXCR3-negative and CXCR3-positive naive CD8 T cells. Study in general: Every library held about 1.5 +/- 0.3 million TRB reads, and the total came to about 135 million.

General study results and limits: Diversity was high in both naive subsets and much lower in memory cells. Most assays used freshly isolated PBMCs, as cryopreservation partially reduced CXCR3.

The TRB libraries of cDNA were built by UMI-labeled 5' RACE. One entry per CDR3 protein, without DNA, is what TCRdb gives after re-calling the 5' RACE reads. Its table records several thousand distinct CDR3 sequences. About this clonotype: The antigen remains undetermined.

The specimen sequenced was naive CXCR3- CD8+ T cells from blood. The subset denotes: CD45RO-CCR7+CD27+CD95- naive CD8+ T cells lacking CXCR3 (TNR3-). The sequence derives from a human donor in good health. Some clones in this sample may be carry-over from other donors' samples.

CDR3 loop: CSVDLLGTGELFF. The rearrangement uses TRBV29-1 and TRBJ2-2. The V gene's germline CDR1 is SQVTM and CDR2 ANQGSEA. The CDR3 is made up of 13 amino acids.